The clone carrying this T cell receptor (beta chain) was seen at least ten times. Its target is unknown. MiXCR, run by TCRdb on the RT-PCR reads, gives a single entry per CDR3 protein. In the table there are approximately 170,000 distinct CDR3 sequences, about an eighth of which are singletons. The CDR3 extends over 17 amino acids. Germline V lookup: CDR1 GTSNPN, CDR2 SVGIG (reference sequence). The J segment lost 4 bases and the V segment lost 0 bases, leaving 6 bases of the junction unmatched. This specimen comes from a study of response to subunit inactivated influenza vaccine. Whole-study results and caveats: T cells newly recruited by each seasonal influenza vaccination are few, the authors suggested.

This same sample was also part of a study on T cells expressing NK-cell markers. That study reports: cDNA encoding TCR beta was synthesized via 5'RACE template switching incorporating UMIs. The study left the HCMV specificity of expanded NKG2C+ T cell clones unresolved.

The source was CD8+ T cells sorted from PBMCs, collected 12 days after vaccination. J is TRBJ2-1 and V is TRBV30, with TRBD2 identical over 13 bases. The sequence was collected from a man aged 50-59 years who received an inactivated influenza vaccine. CDR3: CAWSVGVLAGGYNEQFF. The CDR3 DNA reads TGTGCCTGGAGTGTAGGAGTACTAGCGGGGGGGTACAATGAGCAGTTCTTC.